This passage covers 15 T cell receptor beta chains from one sample sequenced in a study of blood T cell repertoires in COVID-19. Sequencing was performed with immunoSEQ multiplex PCR; in TCRdb, only in-frame clones are kept and a portion is missing. Seen here are fewer than 600,000 clones, approximately 92% observed once, and the top ten hold approximately 0.9%. The sequenced sample consisted of peripheral blood. Receptor source: a man aged 18-30 years with COVID-19, enrolled during active disease.

This chain connects TRBV2 to TRBJ2-7, with 10 bases fitting TRBD1. J gave up 2 bases and V 7 bases, and 5 bases lay outside the gene matches. Per the germline V gene, CDR1 is SNHLY and CDR2 is FYNNEI. The CDR3 runs to 14 residues. CDR3 sequence: CASISDRGAYEQYF. CDR3 nucleotide sequence: TGTGCCAGCATATCGGACAGGGGGGCCTACGAGCAGTACTTC.

The chain links TRBV7-9 to TRBJ1-4, with D possibly matching TRBD1 (5 bases). The CDR3 totals 13 residues. The germline gives CDR1 SEHNR, CDR2 FQNEAQ (reference sequence). Trimming took 5 bases from V and 6 from J, leaving 10 bases between them. The CDR3 reads CASSPLGDEKLFF. In nucleotides, the CDR3 is TGTGCCAGCAGCCCCTTAGGGGATGAAAAACTGTTTTTT.

The rearrangement uses TRBV10-1 and TRBJ2-1; D unresolved. This CDR3 contains 13 residues. The V end was cut by 2 bases, the J end by 8 bases, with 10 bases between. CDR1 WNHNN and CDR2 SYGVQD come from the germline V gene (reference sequence). The CDR3 DNA sequence: TGCGCCAGCAGTGAGGGTCTAGGCCATGAGCAGTTCTTC. Translating it yields CASSEGLGHEQFF.

The gene calls are TRBV13 and TRBJ2-1, with D perhaps TRBD2 (6 bases). The ends were cut back, 4 bases at V and 7 bases at J, with 8 bases in the middle. The CDR3 spans 12 residues. Germline V lookup: CDR1 PRHDT, CDR2 FYEKMQ (reference sequence). CDR3 residues: CASSSGGNEQFF. CDR3 nucleotides: TGTGCCAGCAGCTCTGGGGGGAATGAGCAGTTCTTC.

This clone has only one observation. V and J are TRBV27 and TRBJ1-5; D perhaps matches TRBD1 (5 bases). V lost 0 bases to trimming and J lost 5 bases, with 17 bases between them. There are 17 residues in the CDR3. The germline V gene encodes CDR1 MNHEY and CDR2 SMNVEV (reference sequence). The CDR3 spells CASSLSPVPAGHQPQHF. The DNA for the CDR3 is TGTGCCAGCAGTTTATCGCCGGTGCCCGCAGGGCATCAGCCCCAGCATTTT.

The V and J genes are TRBV5-3 and TRBJ2-7; possibly TRBD2 for D (6 bases). TRBV5-3 is marked as an open reading frame, function uncertain. The CDR3 runs to 14 residues. V lost 0 bases to trimming and J lost 5 bases, with 12 bases between them. This chain's CDR3 is CARSLDSRRDEQYF. As DNA, the CDR3 is TGTGCCAGAAGCTTGGACTCGAGGAGGGACGAGCAGTACTTC.

J is TRBJ2-3 and V is TRBV28, with D tentatively TRBD1 (5 bases). CDR1 is MDHEN and CDR2 is SYDVKM in the germline V gene. V shed 4 bases and J shed 2 bases, with 10 bases lying between them. The CDR3 covers 14 residues. The DNA of the CDR3 is TGTGCCAGCAGTTATGACAGTTTCACAGATACGCAGTATTTT. Protein sequence: CASSYDSFTDTQYF.

V gene TRBV9 combines with J gene TRBJ1-5; D is unclear. From germline, CDR1 is SGDLS and CDR2 YYNGEE. Trimming took 0 bases from V and 4 from J, leaving 5 bases between them. The CDR3 covers 13 residues. The CDR3 reads CASSVAPNQPQHF. The DNA for the CDR3 is TGTGCCAGCAGCGTAGCCCCAAATCAGCCCCAGCATTTT.

This chain links TRBV11-3 with TRBJ1-3, with D unclear. The germline gives CDR1 SGHNT, CDR2 YENEEA. The CDR3 covers 13 residues. Trimming took off 5 bases at V and 4 bases at J, with 9 bases between the two ends. CDR3 sequence reads: CASSLTRGNTIYF. DNA for the CDR3: TGTGCCAGCAGCCTCACGCGGGGAAACACCATATATTTT.

The chain is built from TRBV19 and TRBJ2-3; 9 nucleotides match TRBD1. V trimming: 7 bases; J trimming: 3 bases; junction bases outside the gene matches: 5. The length of the CDR3 is 14 residues. The germline V gene encodes CDR1 LNHDA and CDR2 SQIVND (reference sequence). Written as DNA, the CDR3 is TGTGCCAGTATAGGGACAGGGCTGACAGATACGCAGTATTTT. It specifies CASIGTGLTDTQYF.

The chain carries TRBV15 and TRBJ2-7, with 9 bases lining up with TRBD1. Germline V gene sequence: CDR1 LNHNV, CDR2 YYDKDF (reference sequence). This CDR3 region has 15 residues. V lost 0 bases, J lost 5 bases, and 5 bases stayed unmatched. The CDR3 DNA reads as TGTGCCACCAGCAGAGATCGGACAGGGGCCAACGAGCAGTACTTC. This translates into CATSRDRTGANEQYF.

The sample holds one count of this clone. The J gene is TRBJ2-5, the V gene TRBV11-3, with TRBD2 identical over 8 bases. Germline CDR1 and CDR2: SGHNT and YENEEA. Trimming cost V 6 bases and J 7 bases; bases outside gene matches: 13. This CDR3 contains 15 residues. CDR3 bases: TGTGCCAGCAGACCCGTAGCGGGGACTATGGGGACCCAGTACTTC. This translates into CASRPVAGTMGTQYF.

This clone was counted once. The gene calls are TRBV7-2 and TRBJ2-5; 11 bases map to TRBD2. The V segment lost 6 bases and the J segment 4 bases; nucleotides outside the gene matches: 10. Per germline, CDR1 SGHTA and CDR2 FQGNSA. The CDR3 is 16 amino acids. CDR3 sequence: CASSRRQLAGVETQYF. The CDR3 DNA sequence: TGTGCCAGCAGTCGCCGACAACTAGCGGGAGTAGAGACCCAGTACTTC.

The chain has TRBV18 and TRBJ2-1, with TRBD2 matching over 12 bases. The V segment lost 2 bases and the J segment 9 bases; nucleotides outside the gene matches: 11. The CDR3 is 17 amino acids. From germline, CDR1 is KGHSH and CDR2 LQKENI. CDR3 region: CASSPLGLAGTTSEQFF. The DNA for the CDR3 is TGTGCCAGCTCACCATTAGGACTAGCGGGAACAACGAGTGAGCAGTTCTTC.

There are a few counts of this clone. V and J are TRBV4-1 and TRBJ1-5; D unclear. The CDR3 consists of 16 residues. CDR1 and CDR2 (germline): MGHRA, YSYEKL. Between the trimmed V and J ends, which lost 1 base and 3 bases, there was a span of 13 bases. The CDR3 DNA reads TGCGCCAGCAGCCAAGGAGGCGAGTCCCCCAATCAGCCCCAGCATTTT. Amino acid sequence: CASSQGGESPNQPQHF.